Below, one TCR beta chain is given with its context. The sample is drawn from a study of blood T cell repertoires in COVID-19. At the level of the study: From the United States, Italy and Spain came samples of acute and convalescent COVID-19.

CDR3 length: 15 residues. V lost 6 bases, J lost 5 bases, and 10 bases stayed unmatched. Per germline, CDR1 MGHDK and CDR2 SYGVNS. The protocol was immunoSEQ multiplex PCR, while the TCRdb copy is restricted to in-frame clones and leaves out a portion. This table holds 22,000 or so clones, roughly 88% found once. The sequence derives from a human donor in a cohort sampled during active COVID-19. The donor label of this sample is uncertain. The chain links TRBV25-1 to TRBJ2-5; 9 bases are a match to TRBD2. What was sequenced was peripheral blood. CDR3 DNA: TGTGCCAGCAGCTTAGCGGGAGAGGCGGGGGAGACCCAGTACTTC. Translation gives CASSLAGEAGETQYF.